This T cell receptor (beta chain) stems from a study of response to subunit inactivated influenza vaccine. Study-wide results and limits: It was suggested by the authors that few new T cells are recruited by each seasonal influenza vaccination.

About this clonotype itself: What it recognizes is unknown.

TCRdb redid the calling of the RT-PCR reads with MiXCR, one entry per CDR3 protein. This sample has roughly 500,000 distinct CDR3 sequences, with about 15% found just once. CDR1 MRHNA and CDR2 SNTAGT come from the germline V gene. The CDR3 is made up of 21 amino acids. V gave up 6 bases and J gave up 5 bases; unmatched junction bases: 27. The chain recombines TRBV6-4 with TRBJ2-1; 8 bases align to TRBD1. The receptor was isolated from a man between 45 and 75 years old who received an inactivated influenza vaccine. The specimen comprised CD4+ T cells sorted from PBMCs, sampled less than 30 months after vaccination. CDR3 DNA sequence: TGTGCCAGCAGGACAGCTGACCCCGGGACAGGAACCTTCTTACTCCACAATGAGCAGTTCTTC. It is translated as CASRTADPGTGTFLLHNEQFF.